The clone carrying this T cell receptor beta chain occurred once. Its antigen is not known. With V trimmed by 5 bases and J by 11 bases, 11 bases remained unmatched. The CDR3 is 15 amino acids. Germline lookup yields CDR1 DFQATT and CDR2 SNEGSKA (reference sequence). This record belongs to a study of CD8+CD57+ T cells in acquired aplastic anemia. On the study more broadly: Sorting CD4+ and CD8+ cells gave DNA averaging roughly 3.2 ug.

Genomic DNA acted as the template from which TCR beta VDJ combination and CDR3 sequence profiling were carried out. MiXCR was run by TCRdb on the reads, yielding one entry per CDR3 protein. The sample includes around 290,000 distinct CDR3 sequences, approximately 60% seen only once; the top ten take under 1.5%. Whoever was chosen for sequencing had shown CD8+CD57+ cell expansion by flow cytometry. Patients, without exception, had severe acquired aplastic anemia. Whole-study results and caveats: CD8+ Simpson's diversity in patients was not significantly different from that in controls. The same twenty-nine CD8+ CDR3 sequences occurred in patients and in controls.

Material: sorted CD4+, CD8+, or CD8+CD57+ T cells (not recorded which) from PBMCs. This TCR derives from a human donor with aplastic anemia. The chain is built from TRBV20-1 and TRBJ2-3; 15 positions agree with TRBD2. The CDR3 coding sequence is TGCAGTGCTGGGGGGACTAGCGGGGGGAACAATGAGCAGTATTTT. Encoded protein: CSAGGTSGGNNEQYF.